This TCR beta chain was recorded in a study of cytomegalovirus exposure and HLA in healthy donors. Study context: Earlier, almost 120 million unique TCR beta sequences were recovered from about 179 million T cells by an analysis.

Trimming cost V 8 bases and J 7 bases, with 18 bases left between them. The CDR3 extends over 14 amino acids. Germline values: CDR1 MNHNS, CDR2 SASEGT. Study-wide findings and caveats: Reportedly, cytomegalovirus status was diagnosed with high sensitivity and specificity. A link between a missense DCLRE1C variant and TCR beta V- and J-gene trimming emerged from a later analysis.

60 Vbeta and 13 Jbeta primers were used in PCR. Original methodology: Tens of millions of unique TCR beta chains, roughly 11 million of them shared, were counted by a later analysis. Generated by immunoSEQ multiplex PCR, the TCRdb table keeps only in-frame clones and is missing some. V and J calls and clone size follow that table, whereas D and trimming were derived from the DNA. The table includes 95,000 to 150,000 clones, 75% to 90% detected once. In regard to this clone: The target antigen is unknown.

V usage is TRBV6-1 and J usage is TRBJ2-1; possibly TRBD1 for D (5 bases). This clonotype originated in a man aged 25 to 45 in good health and CMV-seronegative. Sequenced material: PBMCs. Here the CDR3 DNA reads TGTGCCAGCCTTCCCAGGGTTAGCTGGAATGAGCAGTTCTTC. Translating gives CASLPRVSWNEQFF.